This entry features one T cell receptor beta chain sequence. The sample comes from a study of T cell changes during pregnancy in multiple sclerosis. Some clones are missing from TCRdb's copy, which holds only in-frame ones; the method was immunoSEQ multiplex PCR. Altogether roughly 71,000 clones are present, about 94% being singletons, with the ten largest covering 1.6%. After removal of 6 bases from V and 15 bases from J, the junction contained 15 bases not matched to a gene. Germline CDR1 is SGHAT and CDR2 is FQNNGV. The CDR3 covers 14 residues. J is TRBJ2-1 and V is TRBV11-2, with TRBD1 matching 9 bases. The sequenced sample was peripheral blood, obtained in the first trimester of pregnancy. This receptor was taken from a female donor in good health, enrolled as a control in a pregnancy study. CDR3: CASSPDPTGGVPFF. The CDR3 nucleotides are TGTGCCAGCAGTCCAGACCCCACAGGGGGCGTCCCGTTCTTC.